The next 20 T cell receptor beta chains were all read from a single sample in a study of control samples from healthy donors and cancer patients. Some clones are missing from TCRdb's copy, which holds only in-frame ones; the method was immunoSEQ multiplex PCR. The repertoire holds some 99,000 clones, approximately 90% seen once, with roughly a sixth in the top ten. Sequences were obtained from blood. Receptors originate from a woman between 45 and 60 years old in good health.

V gene TRBV24-1 combines with J gene TRBJ1-2, with 9 bases matching TRBD1. The germline gives CDR1 KGHDR, CDR2 SFDVKD. The CDR3 loop spans 19 amino acids. After removal of 2 bases from V and 4 bases from J, the junction contained 16 bases not matched to a gene. The CDR3 loop is CATSDSFDRTGATPYGYTF. Written as DNA, the CDR3 is TGTGCCACCAGTGATTCATTTGATCGGACAGGGGCGACTCCCTATGGCTACACCTTC.

This clone has only one observation. The V and J genes are TRBV5-1 and TRBJ2-2; D may match TRBD1 or TRBD2 (5 bases each). Looked up from germline, CDR1 is SGHRS and CDR2 is YFSETQ. Trimming stripped 3 bases from V and 4 bases from J, with 10 bases between. The CDR3 runs to 14 residues. The CDR3 DNA follows: TGCGCCAGCAGCTATCCCGGGGCCACCGGGGAGCTGTTTTTT. Its protein is CASSYPGATGELFF. The full variable domain, its missing parts supplied by reference TRBV5-1 and TRBJ2-2, is KAGVTQTPRYLIKTRGQQVTLSCSPISGHRSVSWYQQTPGQGLQFLFEYFSETQRNKGNFPGRFSGRQFSNSRSEMNVSTLELGDSALYLCASSYPGATGELFFGEGSRLTVL.

The DNA of the CDR3 is TGTGCCAGTAGTATGGGGCGCCTAGACAGCAGTTACGAGCAGTACGTC. This translates into CASSMGRLDSSYEQYV. The chain has TRBV19 and TRBJ2-7; a possible D gene is TRBD1 (5 bases). This CDR3 has 16 amino acids. V lost 3 bases and J 4 bases, leaving 19 bases between the germline ends. CDR1 and CDR2 from the germline V gene are LNHDA and SQIVND (reference sequence).

The chain uses TRBV28 and TRBJ2-7; 12 positions agree with TRBD2. V shed 4 bases and J 2 bases; nucleotides not matched to a gene: 6. CDR3 length equals 16 residues. The germline V gene has CDR1 MDHEN and CDR2 SYDVKM. CDR3 loop: CASSYYRTSGTYEQYV. The CDR3 DNA reads TGTGCCAGCAGTTACTATCGGACTAGCGGGACCTACGAGCAGTACGTC.

This chain joins TRBV30 and TRBJ1-4; D may be TRBD1 (6 bases). Germline loops: CDR1 GTSNPN, CDR2 SVGIG (reference sequence). The CDR3 contains 14 residues. Trimming cost V 2 bases and J 4 bases, with 11 bases left between them. CDR3 sequence: CAWSKRGFNEKLFF. For the CDR3, the DNA is TGTGCCTGGAGTAAAAGGGGGTTTAATGAAAAACTGTTTTTT.

CDR3: CASSPRRGSTNYGYTF. In nucleotides, the CDR3 is TGTGCCAGCAGCCCCCGGAGAGGGAGTACTAACTATGGCTACACCTTC. The V and J genes are TRBV7-2 and TRBJ1-2, with D unresolved. The CDR3 spans 16 residues. Trimming pared 5 bases from V and 0 bases from J, leaving 16 bases between. In germline, CDR1 is SGHTA, CDR2 FQGNSA.

The V call is TRBV7-9, the J call TRBJ2-1, with TRBD2 matching over 10 bases. Trimming took 6 bases from V and 0 from J; bases not matched to a gene: 11. CDR1 is SEHNR, CDR2 FQNEAQ, per germline (reference sequence). This CDR3 is built from 18 residues. The CDR3 nucleotides are TGTGCCAGCAGTTCCCGCACGTCTAGCGGGAGCTCCTACAATGAGCAGTTCTTC. This translates into CASSSRTSSGSSYNEQFF.

This chain connects TRBV7-2 to TRBJ2-1, with TRBD2 matching 9 bases. The CDR3 is made up of 15 amino acids. CDR1 is SGHTA, CDR2 FQGNSA, per germline. V lost 5 bases, J lost 6 bases, and 8 bases stayed unmatched. CDR3 nucleotide sequence: TGTGCCAGCAGCCCGCCCTCGACTAGCGGCAATGAGCAGTTCTTC. As protein: CASSPPSTSGNEQFF. Based on the CDR3 plus reference TRBV7-2 and TRBJ2-1, the full variable domain is GAGVSQSPSNKVTEKGKDVELRCDPISGHTALYWYRQSLGQGLEFLIYFQGNSAPDKSGLPSDRFSAERTGGSVSTLTIQRTQQEDSAVYLCASSPPSTSGNEQFFGPGTRLTVL.

The rearrangement links TRBV19 to TRBJ2-2, with no clear D. CDR3 length: 15 amino acids. Germline loops: CDR1 LNHDA, CDR2 SQIVND (reference sequence). Trimming cost V 8 bases and J 5 bases, with 18 bases left between them. The CDR3 reads CASLGLGHRTGELFF. The CDR3 DNA reads as TGTGCCAGTCTCGGTCTCGGCCATCGGACCGGGGAGCTGTTTTTT.

The genes are TRBV29-1 and TRBJ1-1; 8 bases are shared with TRBD1. From germline, CDR1 is SQVTM and CDR2 ANQGSEA. The CDR3 contains 14 residues. V trimming: 3 bases; J trimming: 0 bases; junction bases outside the gene matches: 3. DNA for the CDR3: TGCAGCGTTGAGGGGGGACAGGTGAACACTGAAGCTTTCTTT. It codes for CSVEGGQVNTEAFF. Based on the CDR3 plus reference TRBV29-1 and TRBJ1-1, the full variable domain is SAVISQKPSRDICQRGTSLTIQCQVDSQVTMMFWYRQQPGQSLTLIATANQGSEATYESGFVIDKFPISRPNLTFSTLTVSNMSPEDSSIYLCSVEGGQVNTEAFFGQGTRLTVV.

The gene calls are TRBV13 and TRBJ2-3; TRBD1 agrees at 8 bases. From germline, CDR1 is PRHDT and CDR2 FYEKMQ (reference sequence). The length of the CDR3 is 14 residues. The junction had 2 bases not matched to a gene; V was cut back by 0 bases and J by 6 bases. CDR3 amino acids: CASSLGTGEDTQYF. DNA of the CDR3: TGTGCCAGCAGCTTAGGGACAGGGGAGGATACGCAGTATTTT.

CDR3 in amino acids: CATSDLDRGPGGELFF. CDR3 DNA: TGTGCCACCAGTGATTTAGACAGGGGGCCGGGCGGGGAGCTGTTTTTT. The rearrangement uses TRBV24-1 and TRBJ2-2, with TRBD1 identical over 10 bases. This CDR3 is 16 amino acids long. V was pared by 1 base and J by 7 bases, with 5 bases of the junction left unmatched. Germline V gives CDR1 KGHDR, CDR2 SFDVKD.

The rearrangement joins TRBV18 to TRBJ2-5; D perhaps matches TRBD2 (5 bases). Germline CDR1 and CDR2: KGHSH and LQKENI. With 8 bases removed from V and 5 bases from J, the gap between germline ends came to 18 bases. The CDR3 sequence is 14 residues long. The CDR3: CASALGRSPETQYF. The CDR3 DNA sequence: TGTGCCAGCGCACTAGGCCGTTCACCTGAGACCCAGTACTTC.

Concerning this clone itself: Different DNA sequences within this sample yield the same CDR3. The V gene is TRBV29-1, the J gene TRBJ1-1; D gene ambiguous. Germline CDR1 and CDR2: SQVTM and ANQGSEA. Trimming removed 3 bases at V and 1 base at J, with 3 bases between. The CDR3 sequence is 11 residues long. CDR3 in amino acids: CSVEGNTEAFF. The CDR3 DNA sequence: TGCAGCGTTGAGGGGAACACTGAAGCTTTCTTT.

With regard to this clone: Other DNA sequences in this sample translate to the same CDR3. J is TRBJ2-3 and V is TRBV6-5; D unresolved. This CDR3 comprises 11 residues. The germline V gene has CDR1 MNHEY and CDR2 SVGAGI. V was trimmed by 2 bases and J by 5 bases, leaving 2 bases between them. CDR3: CASSYGDTQYF. CDR3 nucleotides: TGTGCCAGCAGTTACGGAGATACGCAGTATTTT.

The CDR3 spells CASSRTGTSGINEQFF. For the CDR3, the DNA is TGTGCCAGTAGTAGAACCGGGACTAGCGGGATTAATGAGCAGTTCTTC. The chain is built from TRBV19 and TRBJ2-1; 13 nucleotides line up with TRBD2. The germline gives CDR1 LNHDA, CDR2 SQIVND (reference sequence). This CDR3 comprises 16 residues. V dropped 4 bases and J dropped 7; count of bases not matched to a gene: 7.

The chain joins TRBV4-3 to TRBJ1-1; a weak D match, TRBD1 (6 bases). This CDR3 contains 16 residues. The V and J ends lost 6 bases and 2 bases respectively, with 19 bases between them. Germline V gene lookup returns CDR1 LGHNA and CDR2 YSLEER. CDR3 region: CASRASGVLVNTEAFF. The DNA for the CDR3 is TGCGCCAGCAGGGCCTCAGGGGTGTTAGTTAACACTGAAGCTTTCTTT.

The J gene is TRBJ1-2, the V gene TRBV7-2, with TRBD1 matching over 11 bases. The CDR3 runs to 17 residues. The ends lost 6 bases at V and 4 bases at J; junction bases unmatched: 13. Germline V CDR1 and CDR2: SGHTA, FQGNSA. The CDR3 bases are TGTGCCAGCAGGGTGGATGGGGGACAGGGGGTCGTCTATGGCTACACCTTC. Translated, it gives CASRVDGGQGVVYGYTF.

The gene calls are TRBV29-1 and TRBJ1-2, with unresolved D. The germline V and J ends were trimmed by 5 bases and 0 bases, with 13 bases remaining between them. The CDR3 loop spans 14 amino acids. The germline V gene encodes CDR1 SQVTM and CDR2 ANQGSEA. DNA of the CDR3: TGCAGCGTTATCGGACGGAGTTCTAACTATGGCTACACCTTC. Amino acids: CSVIGRSSNYGYTF.

This chain joins TRBV11-2 and TRBJ1-3, with D unclear. V shed 3 bases and J shed 8 bases, with 20 bases lying between them. Germline values: CDR1 SGHAT, CDR2 FQNNGV. There are 16 residues in the CDR3. CDR3 nucleotide sequence: TGTGCCAGCAGCTTCCCTCCTTATGCGGCGCGAGACACCATATATTTT. Its translation is CASSFPPYAARDTIYF.